This T cell receptor beta chain emerged from a study of T cells in localized non-small cell lung cancer. The CDR3 covers 15 residues. Germline V CDR1 and CDR2: SGDLS, YYNGEE. V lost 2 bases, J lost 4 bases, and 6 bases stayed unmatched. Using immunoSEQ multiplex PCR, the repertoire was profiled, and TCRdb retains in-frame clones only, with some absent. The sample has 75,000 to 95,000 clones, about 87% seen once. Sequencing used peripheral blood, obtained before any cancer treatment. The source is a man aged 40 to 70 with stage I squamous cell lung carcinoma. This chain joins TRBV9 and TRBJ1-2; 9 nucleotides match TRBD1. The CDR3 loop is CASSVEGQGGYGYTF. The CDR3 coding sequence is TGTGCCAGCAGCGTCGAGGGACAGGGTGGCTATGGCTACACCTTC. The full variable domain, in which reference TRBV9 and TRBJ1-2 provide the parts outside the CDR3, is DSGVTQTPKHLITATGQRVTLRCSPRSGDLSVYWYQQSLDQGLQFLIQYYNGEERAKGNILERFSAQQFPDLHSELNLSSLELGDSALYFCASSVEGQGGYGYTFGSGTRLTVV.